This TCR beta chain came from a study of blood T cell repertoires in COVID-19 (TCRdb year 2020). Regarding the complete study: The collaborator samples originated in the United States, Italy and Spain and spanned the acute and convalescent phases of COVID-19. The prospective study material was composed of cDNA or gDNA derived from T cells, B-cell-depleted T cells, or PBMCs. HLA class I and class II types, where available, came from metadata supplied by the sample provider rather than from assay-based typing. Deeply sampled blood TCRbeta repertoires from subjects exposed to, actively infected with, or recovered from COVID-19 were included in the dataset. Samples were obtained from the ongoing ImmuneRACE study (first 160 participants) and from roughly 1,300 subjects provided by 6 global collaborators. The repertoires were made available in a free public database intended to serve as a resource for research on the immune response to SARS-CoV-2. The sample metadata nearly always contained a de-identified subject ID, COVID-19 status, age in years and sex.

One collaborating source in Seattle enrolled patients during active infection and followed them longitudinally through the course of disease. The collaborating institutions used their own protocols to collect whole blood in K2EDTA tubes. For TCRbeta analysis, collaborators shipped samples as frozen whole blood, isolated PBMCs, or DNA extracted from either of those sample types. This clone turned up a few times. The antigen it binds to is not known. No base quality information exists; no much larger clone differs at one position. The paper's findings and limits, for the study overall: How much clinical and demographic metadata was included differed by source and by participant, and the metadata was provided uncurated.

TCRbeta CDR3 regions were amplified from genomic DNA by means of the immunoSEQ Assay, a bias-controlled multiplex PCR. The authors processed their data as follows. The number of nucleated cells in each sample was estimated by amplification of reference gene primers within the assay. To quantify the absolute abundance of each unique TCRbeta CDR3 rearrangement, sequence reads were collapsed and filtered. For each sample, productive Simpson clonality was calculated by taking the square root of Simpson's diversity index across productive rearrangements. In its TCRdb copy, this immuneACCESS table keeps in-frame sequences only and misses some clones. Where compared with another copy, unresolved V genes explain less than half of these, and the others have no known cause. V and J calls and clone size follow that table, whereas D and trimming were derived from the DNA. In this sample the table shows 130,000 or so clones, 86% of which occur a single time. The top ten clonotypes cover 11% of the sample.

Its CDR3 holds 13 amino acids, cysteine through phenylalanine. This entry keeps only the CDR3 DNA: 39 bases, framed from base 1. The chain uses TRBV21-1 and TRBJ2-5; the table names TRBD1, a call not compared with the DNA. TRBV21-1 is annotated as a pseudogene. The receptor comes from a woman in her 70s with COVID-19, enrolled during active disease. Sequences were obtained from peripheral blood. The CDR3 amino acid sequence is: CARKQGNGETQYF. The DNA sequence is TGTGCCAGGAAACAGGGGAATGGAGAGACCCAGTACTTC.